Given below is one T cell receptor (beta chain) in context. The sample comes from a study of T cell responses to AZD1222 COVID-19 vaccine. Germline V lookup: CDR1 MDHEN, CDR2 SYDVKM. The trim removed 4 bases at V and 7 bases at J, leaving 6 bases unmatched. The CDR3 loop spans 14 amino acids. The data were produced by immunoSEQ multiplex PCR, yet TCRdb's version contains in-frame clones alone and is incomplete. The table lists some 48,000 clones, 80% to 90% of them singletons, with around 6.5% in the top ten. The sample was peripheral blood, taken 28 days after the second AZD1222 dose. The chain is built from TRBV28 and TRBJ1-5; 8 nucleotides line up with TRBD1. The source is an adult who received the AZD1222 COVID-19 vaccine. CDR3 nucleotides: TGTGCCAGCAGTTCAGGACAGGGCGTCCAGCCCCAGCATTTT. Amino acid sequence: CASSSGQGVQPQHF.